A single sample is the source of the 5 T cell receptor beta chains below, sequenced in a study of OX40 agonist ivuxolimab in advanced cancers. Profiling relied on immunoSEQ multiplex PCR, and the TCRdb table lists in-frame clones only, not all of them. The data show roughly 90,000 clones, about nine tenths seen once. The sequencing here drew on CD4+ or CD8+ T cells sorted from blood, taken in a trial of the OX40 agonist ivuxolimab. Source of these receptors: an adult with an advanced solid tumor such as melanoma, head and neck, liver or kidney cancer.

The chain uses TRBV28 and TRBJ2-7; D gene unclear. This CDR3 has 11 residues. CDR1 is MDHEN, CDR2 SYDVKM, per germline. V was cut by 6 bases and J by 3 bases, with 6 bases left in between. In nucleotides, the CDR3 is TGTGCCAGCAGGACCAACTACGAGCAGTACTTC. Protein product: CASRTNYEQYF.

The chain's CDR3 is CASSFRGTLHGMGSEAFF. The CDR3 region has the DNA TGTGCCAGCAGCTTTAGGGGCACCTTACACGGAATGGGGTCTGAAGCTTTCTTT. The chain uses TRBV12-1 and TRBJ1-1; the table's TRBD1 call for D was not verified on the DNA. TRBV12-1 is an annotated pseudogene. This CDR3 contains 18 residues.

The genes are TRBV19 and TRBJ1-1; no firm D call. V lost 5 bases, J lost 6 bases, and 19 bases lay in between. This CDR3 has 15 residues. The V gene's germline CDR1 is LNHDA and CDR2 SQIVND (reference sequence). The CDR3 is CASSGRTLRNPEAFF. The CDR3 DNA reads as TGTGCCAGTAGTGGTAGGACCCTCAGAAACCCTGAAGCTTTCTTT.

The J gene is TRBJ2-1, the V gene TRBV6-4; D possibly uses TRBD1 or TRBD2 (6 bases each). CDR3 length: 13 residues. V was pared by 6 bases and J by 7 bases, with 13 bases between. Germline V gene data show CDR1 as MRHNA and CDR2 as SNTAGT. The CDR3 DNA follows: TGTGCCAGCAGGAAAACAGGGAGGAATGAGCAGTTCTTC. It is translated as CASRKTGRNEQFF.

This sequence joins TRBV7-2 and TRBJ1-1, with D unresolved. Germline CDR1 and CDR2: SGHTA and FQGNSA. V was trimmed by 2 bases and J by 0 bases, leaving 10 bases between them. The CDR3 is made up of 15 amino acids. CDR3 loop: CASSLMVTLNTEAFF. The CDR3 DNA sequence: TGTGCCAGCAGCTTAATGGTGACATTGAACACTGAAGCTTTCTTT.